This TCR beta chain was documented in a study of blood T cell repertoires in COVID-19. Across the whole study: Samples came from the United States, Italy and Spain, spanning acute and convalescent COVID-19. PBMCs, B-cell-depleted T cells, or T cells provided the cDNA or gDNA that made up the material.

V lost 7 bases, J lost 0 bases, and 10 bases lay in between. The CDR3 contains 13 residues. Germline V lookup: CDR1 SNHLY, CDR2 FYNNEI. The study recruited people aged roughly 18 to 95 years across about 25 US areas. Recovered status in Cohort 3 required two negative PCRs, clearance, or symptom resolution. Assay used: immunoSEQ multiplex PCR; TCRdb lists only in-frame clones, some missing. The data contain roughly 230,000 clones, around 82% of them singletons. The TCR sequence derives from a man between 50 and 59 years old who had recovered from COVID-19. Sequencing input: PBMCs or T cells enriched from blood (not recorded which). The rearrangement joins TRBV2 to TRBJ2-7; a possible D gene is TRBD1 (5 bases). CDR3 DNA sequence: TGTGCCAGCAAACCAGGGTACTCCTACGAGCAGTACTTC. Protein product: CASKPGYSYEQYF.